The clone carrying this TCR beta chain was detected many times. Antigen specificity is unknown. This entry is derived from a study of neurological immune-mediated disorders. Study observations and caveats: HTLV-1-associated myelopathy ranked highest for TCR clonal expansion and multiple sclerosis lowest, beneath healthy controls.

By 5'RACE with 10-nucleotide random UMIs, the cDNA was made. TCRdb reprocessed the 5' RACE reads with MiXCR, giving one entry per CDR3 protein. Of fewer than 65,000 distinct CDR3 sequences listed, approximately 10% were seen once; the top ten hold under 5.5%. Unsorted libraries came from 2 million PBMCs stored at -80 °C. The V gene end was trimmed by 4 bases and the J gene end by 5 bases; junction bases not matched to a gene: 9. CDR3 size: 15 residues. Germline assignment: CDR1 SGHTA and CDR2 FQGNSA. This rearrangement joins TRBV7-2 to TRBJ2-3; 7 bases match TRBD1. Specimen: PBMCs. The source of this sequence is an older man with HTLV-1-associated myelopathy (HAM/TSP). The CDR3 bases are TGTGCCAGCAGCTCGACAGGGCCTGGCGAAGATACGCAGTATTTT. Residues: CASSSTGPGEDTQYF.